Listed below are T cell receptor beta chains from one sample, sequenced in a study of PD-L1 blockade in urothelial cancer. Clones were read by immunoSEQ multiplex PCR, and TCRdb kept only the in-frame ones, dropping some. The sample lists 80,000 to 90,000 clones, approximately 81% seen once, with around 14% in the top ten. The sequenced sample was PBMCs, obtained around atezolizumab (anti-PD-L1) treatment. These receptors were collected from a man in his sixties with urothelial cancer. The CDR3 runs from the conserved cysteine through the conserved F or W. The D gene is left open where the match is weak. Clone size is stated in some rows and not others, as once, few, many or a class when expanded.

j_call: TRBJ1-1
d_call: NA
clone_size: once
v_call: TRBV4-2
cdr3_nt: TGTGCCAGCAGCCAAGATCGTCGGGGAGGTAGCACTGAAGCTTTCTTT
cdr3_aa: CASSQDRRGGSTEAFF

j_call: TRBJ1-5
d_call: NA
clone_size: NA
v_call: TRBV2
cdr3_nt: TGTGCCAGCAGGGGAGGGATGAATCAGCCCCAGCATTTT
cdr3_aa: CASRGGMNQPQHF

j_call: TRBJ1-5
d_call: TRBD1
clone_size: NA
v_call: TRBV4-3
cdr3_nt: TGCGCCAGCAGCCAAGTTGGAGGGGGCCAGCCCCAGCATTTT
cdr3_aa: CASSQVGGGQPQHF

j_call: TRBJ1-5
d_call: NA
clone_size: NA
v_call: TRBV10-2
cdr3_nt: TGCGCCAGCAGTGCCGGGGAGGGCAATCAGCCCCAGCATTTT
cdr3_aa: CASSAGEGNQPQHF

j_call: TRBJ1-3
d_call: TRBD1
clone_size: NA
v_call: TRBV11-3
cdr3_nt: TGTGCCAGCAGCCCCGGGACAGGGGTACCTGGAAACACCATATATTTT
cdr3_aa: CASSPGTGVPGNTIYF

j_call: TRBJ1-5
d_call: NA
clone_size: NA
v_call: TRBV29-1
cdr3_nt: TGCAGCGTCAGTGTAGGGGGCAATCAGCCCCAGCATTTT
cdr3_aa: CSVSVGGNQPQHF

j_call: TRBJ2-7
d_call: NA
clone_size: NA
v_call: TRBV7-2
cdr3_nt: TGTGCCAGCAGCTTAGCACGGGGGAACGAGCAGTACTTC
cdr3_aa: CASSLARGNEQYF

j_call: TRBJ1-1
d_call: NA
clone_size: NA
v_call: TRBV7-9
cdr3_nt: TGTGCCAGCAGCTTAACCGGTCAAGCTTTCTTT
cdr3_aa: CASSLTGQAFF

j_call: TRBJ1-1
d_call: TRBD1
clone_size: NA
v_call: TRBV2
cdr3_nt: TGTGCCAGCAGTGAGGCACAGGGGTGGACTGAAGCTTTCTTT
cdr3_aa: CASSEAQGWTEAFF

j_call: TRBJ1-2
d_call: NA
clone_size: NA
v_call: TRBV4-3
cdr3_nt: TGCGCCAGCAGCCAAGAACCACCGGGGGGAGCTAACTATGGCTACACCTTC
cdr3_aa: CASSQEPPGGANYGYTF